A single sample is the source of the 6 T cell receptor beta chains below, sequenced in a study of cytomegalovirus exposure and HLA in healthy donors. Sequencing was performed with immunoSEQ multiplex PCR; in TCRdb, only in-frame clones are kept and a portion is missing. The sample has some 170,000 clones; around 86% are singletons. Sequenced input: PBMCs. These receptors were collected from a man aged 25-45 years in good health and CMV-seropositive.

This sequence joins TRBV7-6 and TRBJ2-5, with D hard to call. Germline CDR1 is SGHVS and CDR2 is FNYEAQ. CDR3 length: 15 amino acids. The V gene lost 0 bases and the J gene lost 1 base, with 9 bases spanning the gap. The CDR3 reads CASSLAATSQETQYF. For the CDR3, the DNA is TGTGCCAGCAGCTTAGCGGCGACGAGCCAAGAGACCCAGTACTTC. The variable domain in full, with the rest retrieved from reference TRBV7-6 and TRBJ2-5, is GAGVSQSPRYKVTKRGQDVALRCDPISGHVSLYWYRQALGQGPEFLTYFNYEAQQDKSGLPNDRFSAERPEGSISTLTIQRTEQRDSAMYRCASSLAATSQETQYFGPGTRLLVL.

This clone was recorded once. The V gene is TRBV6-1, the J gene TRBJ2-3, with a possible D match to TRBD1 (6 bases). The CDR3 is 15 residues long. CDR1 and CDR2 (germline): MNHNS, SASEGT. V was pared by 4 bases and J by 6 bases, with 17 bases between. The DNA of the CDR3 is TGTGCCAGCAGTGGTACAGGGAATACTGGCGATACGCAGTATTTT. Protein sequence: CASSGTGNTGDTQYF.

This rearrangement joins TRBV4-1 to TRBJ2-7, with D possibly being TRBD2 (6 bases). Germline V gives CDR1 MGHRA, CDR2 YSYEKL. The ends were cut back, 3 bases at V and 9 bases at J, with 12 bases in the middle. The CDR3 consists of 12 residues. The DNA of the CDR3 is TGCGCCAGCAGCCAGGTTCCCGGGGGGCAGTACTTC. It yields the protein CASSQVPGGQYF.

CDR3 sequence (DNA): TGTGCCACCAGCAGAGAATTGACAGATACGCAGTATTTT. Protein sequence: CATSRELTDTQYF. This chain connects TRBV15 to TRBJ2-3, with D uncertain. CDR1 and CDR2 (germline): LNHNV, YYDKDF (reference sequence). Trimming pared 0 bases from V and 3 bases from J, leaving 4 bases between. The CDR3 spans 13 residues. Together with reference TRBV15 and TRBJ2-3, the CDR3 gives the full variable domain: DAMVIQNPRYQVTQFGKPVTLSCSQTLNHNVMYWYQQKSSQAPKLLFHYYDKDFNNEADTPDNFQSRRPNTSFCFLDIRSPGLGDTAMYLCATSRELTDTQYFGPGTRLTVL.

The chain combines TRBV7-8 with TRBJ2-7; TRBD2 might be the D (5 bases). Between the trimmed V and J ends, which lost 2 bases and 4 bases, there was a span of 15 bases. This CDR3 comprises 15 residues. Germline V CDR1 and CDR2: SGHVS, FQNEAQ. The CDR3 DNA is TGTGCCAGCAGCTTACGAGGGTCCGCGCCTTACGAGCAGTACTTC. Translation gives CASSLRGSAPYEQYF.

This sequence joins TRBV7-6 and TRBJ1-2; 8 bases match TRBD1. The CDR3 spans 13 residues. After removal of 2 bases from V and 7 bases from J, the junction contained 3 bases not matched to a gene. The V gene's germline CDR1 is SGHVS and CDR2 FNYEAQ. DNA of the CDR3: TGTGCCAGCAGCTTATTAGACAGGGGTGGCTACACCTTC. This codes for CASSLLDRGGYTF.